The 31 T cell receptor beta chains presented below share a single source sample, sequenced in a study of CD8+CD57+ T cells in acquired aplastic anemia. Both TCR beta VDJ combination and CDR3 sequence profiling were carried out. Genomic DNA was the template for this profiling. TCRdb passed the reads through MiXCR, listing each CDR3 protein once. The table records approximately 220,000 distinct CDR3 sequences, over 40% of them present only once. Those patients picked for sequencing had displayed CD8+CD57+ cell expansion on flow cytometry. The sample taken for sequencing was sorted CD4+, CD8+, or CD8+CD57+ T cells (not recorded which) from PBMCs. These receptors all come from a human donor with aplastic anemia.

This clonotype occurred once. Since a much larger clone is just one base distant, this may be a read error. Because it lacks the conserved phenylalanine or tryptophan at the end, this CDR3 is likely a read error. The chain recombines TRBV4-2 with TRBJ1-2; D ambiguous. The CDR3 covers 13 residues. Germline loops: CDR1 LGHNA, CDR2 YNFKEQ. Trimming pared 0 bases from V and 1 base from J, leaving 3 bases between. This CDR3 is CASSQDSNYGYTL. CDR3 nucleotides: TGTGCCAGCAGCCAAGACAGTAACTATGGCTACACCTTA.

This clonotype has just one count. The chain uses TRBV5-1 and TRBJ2-5; maybe TRBD1 (6 bases). The V gene lost 2 bases and the J gene lost 9 bases, with 23 bases spanning the gap. In germline, CDR1 is SGHRS, CDR2 YFSETQ. The CDR3 runs 16 residues. The CDR3 loop is CASSLGGAVSNQPQYF. Here the CDR3 DNA reads TGCGCCAGCAGCTTAGGGGGTGCCGTGAGCAATCAGCCCCAGTACTTC.

CDR3 coding DNA: TGTGCCAGTGGCCTTCGCTCTGGGGCCAACGTCCTGACTTTC. Residues: CASGLRSGANVLTF. This chain links TRBV19 with TRBJ2-6; D uncertain. Germline CDR1 LNHDA, CDR2 SQIVND (reference sequence). CDR3 size: 14 residues. Trimming left V 8 bases short and J 0 bases short, with 8 bases between.

The genes are TRBV29-1 and TRBJ1-1; D is possibly TRBD1 (5 bases). This CDR3 has 13 amino acids. Germline values: CDR1 SQVTM, CDR2 ANQGSEA. With 0 bases removed from V and 6 bases from J, the gap between germline ends came to 11 bases. As DNA, the CDR3 is TGCAGCGTTGAAGAGGGCAGGGACGCTGAAGCTTTCTTT. Translation gives CSVEEGRDAEAFF.

This clonotype turned up a few times. A much bigger clone sits one base away, suggesting this may be a read error. V gene TRBV7-2 combines with J gene TRBJ2-7, with D perhaps TRBD1 (6 bases). Between the trimmed V and J ends, which lost 1 base and 6 bases, there was a span of 13 bases. Per the germline V gene, CDR1 is SGHTA and CDR2 is FQGNSA. This CDR3 has 14 residues. CDR3 loop: CASSLVQGSCEQYF. CDR3 DNA: TGTGCCAGCAGCTTAGTACAGGGTAGCTGCGAGCAGTACTTC.

This rearrangement joins TRBV7-9 to TRBJ2-2; D is ambiguous. Germline lookup yields CDR1 SEHNR and CDR2 FQNEAQ (reference sequence). V was trimmed by 5 bases and J by 9 bases, leaving 10 bases between them. This CDR3 region has 12 residues. The chain's CDR3 is CASSPATRELFF. DNA of the CDR3: TGTGCCAGCAGCCCCGCGACACGGGAGCTGTTTTTT.

At least ten counts were recorded for this clonotype. This chain uses TRBV7-3 with TRBJ2-7; 8 bases match TRBD2. CDR1 and CDR2 (germline): SGHTA, FQGTGA. J was trimmed by 2 bases and V by 5 bases; bases with no gene match: 2. The CDR3 is made up of 13 amino acids. Written as DNA, the CDR3 is TGTGCCAGCAGCCAGGGACTAGCCTACGAGCAGTACTTC. It encodes CASSQGLAYEQYF. The variable domain in full, completed from reference TRBV7-3 and TRBJ2-7, reads GAGVSQTPSNKVTEKGKYVELRCDPISGHTALYWYRQSLGQGPEFLIYFQGTGAADDSGLPNDRFFAVRPEGSVSTLKIQRTERGDSAVYLCASSQGLAYEQYFGPGTRLTVT.

At least ten counts were recorded for this clonotype. The chain links TRBV7-6 to TRBJ2-7, with D hard to call. The CDR3 runs to 13 residues. The germline gives CDR1 SGHVS, CDR2 FNYEAQ. Trimming took 5 bases from V and 6 from J, leaving 14 bases between them. CDR3 sequence reads: CASSPDGQSEQYF. The CDR3 DNA sequence: TGTGCCAGCAGCCCAGACGGTCAATCCGAGCAGTACTTC.

This clonotype was detected once. CDR3 coding DNA: TGTGCCAGCAGCATAAGGGGGAGGGACCACGAGCAGTACTTC. It is translated as CASSIRGRDHEQYF. This chain joins TRBV3-1 and TRBJ2-7; the D gene is possibly TRBD2 (7 bases). CDR1 LGHDT and CDR2 YNNKEL come from the germline V gene (reference sequence). With 5 bases removed from V and 5 bases from J, the gap between germline ends came to 16 bases. The CDR3 sequence is 14 residues long.

Many counts were recorded for this clonotype. The J gene is TRBJ2-2, the V gene TRBV20-1; D call uncertain. Germline values: CDR1 DFQATT, CDR2 SNEGSKA (reference sequence). The CDR3 has 14 amino acids. Trimming removed 1 base at V and 1 base at J, with 7 bases between. The CDR3 DNA follows: TGCAGTGCTAGAGGTCGCGGGAACACCGGGGAGCTGTTTTTT. Its translation is CSARGRGNTGELFF.

On this clonotype: Possible read error: a much larger clone is one base away. The genes are TRBV7-7 and TRBJ1-4, with D unclear. Germline CDR1 is SSHAT and CDR2 is FNYEAQ (reference sequence). There are 13 residues in the CDR3. The DNA for the CDR3 is TGTGCTAGCAGCCCTGGCAGGAATGAAAAACTGCTTTTT. This translates into CASSPGRNEKLLF. Looking up the rest from reference TRBV7-7 and TRBJ1-4 gives the full variable domain: GAGVSQSPRYKVTKRGQDVTLRCDPISSHATLYWYQQALGQGPEFLTYFNYEAQPDKSGLPSDRFSAERPEGSISTLTIQRTEQRDSAMYRCASSPGRNEKLLFGSGTQLSVL.

The chain uses TRBV19 and TRBJ1-2; TRBD1 aligns across 9 bases. Germline CDR1 LNHDA, CDR2 SQIVND (reference sequence). This CDR3 has 16 residues. V dropped 4 bases and J dropped 4; count of bases not matched to a gene: 10. CDR3 sequence: CASSTPGTGSGYGYTF. The CDR3 bases are TGTGCCAGTAGTACCCCCGGGACAGGGTCTGGCTATGGCTACACCTTC.

The chain joins TRBV13 to TRBJ1-6; a possible D gene is TRBD1 (5 bases). Between the trimmed V and J ends, which lost 5 bases and 3 bases, there was a span of 17 bases. Germline values: CDR1 PRHDT, CDR2 FYEKMQ (reference sequence). This CDR3 is 17 amino acids long. This CDR3 is CASSQQGRIRYNSPLHF. The CDR3, as DNA: TGTGCCAGCAGCCAGCAGGGACGGATACGCTATAATTCACCCCTCCACTTT.

The rearrangement joins TRBV10-3 to TRBJ1-2, with a tentative D call TRBD1 (6 bases). CDR3 length: 14 residues. Germline CDR1 reads ENHRY; CDR2 reads SYGVKD. V gave up 4 bases and J gave up 3 bases, with 12 bases separating them. The CDR3 sequence: CAISGTDYYYGYTF. For the CDR3, the DNA is TGTGCCATCAGTGGGACAGACTATTACTATGGCTACACCTTC.

The genes are TRBV9 and TRBJ2-1, with TRBD2 matching 7 bases. CDR1 SGDLS and CDR2 YYNGEE come from the germline V gene. V lost 0 bases to trimming and J lost 9 bases; unmatched junction nucleotides: 12. The CDR3 covers 16 residues. The CDR3, as DNA: TGTGCCAGCAGCGTAGGGGGCGGGGGAGGGTCTGGTGAGCAGTTCTTC. Its protein product is CASSVGGGGGSGEQFF.

About this clonotype: A much larger clonotype is one base distant, so this may be a read error. This sequence joins TRBV5-6 and TRBJ1-1; D possibly corresponds to TRBD1 (6 bases). V lost 1 base to trimming and J lost 9 bases, with 13 bases between them. CDR3 length: 13 residues. Germline lookup yields CDR1 SGHDT and CDR2 YYEEEE. CDR3 region: CASSLWQQGKAFF. The CDR3 DNA reads TGTGCCAGCAGCTTGTGGCAGCAGGGGAAAGCTTTCTTT. Variable domain in full (rest from reference TRBV5-6 and TRBJ1-1): DAGVTQSPTHLIKTRGQQVTLRCSPKSGHDTVSWYQQALGQGPQFIFQYYEEEERQRGNFPDRFSGHQFPNYSSELNVNALLLGDSALYLCASSLWQQGKAFFGQGTRLTVV.

This chain uses TRBV5-1 with TRBJ2-7, with D perhaps matching TRBD2 (6 bases). The germline gives CDR1 SGHRS, CDR2 YFSETQ. V dropped 0 bases and J dropped 3 bases, with 10 bases sitting between them. This CDR3 region has 14 residues. The CDR3 is CASSLDAGNYEQYV. For the CDR3, the DNA is TGCGCCAGCAGCTTGGATGCGGGAAACTACGAGCAGTACGTC.

In this sample, this clonotype turned up many times. The chain combines TRBV20-1 with TRBJ2-1; TRBD2 agrees at 7 bases. V was clipped by 2 bases and J by 4 bases; unmatched bases: 14. The CDR3 sequence is 17 residues long. CDR1 and CDR2 from the germline V gene are DFQATT and SNEGSKA (reference sequence). The CDR3 region has the DNA TGCAGTGCTAGACGGCTAGCGGCCCCCTCTCGGTACAATGAGCAGTTCTTC. Translating gives CSARRLAAPSRYNEQFF.

This clonotype was recorded many times. V usage is TRBV7-8 and J usage is TRBJ2-1; D unresolved. The V gene lost 0 bases and the J gene lost 8 bases, with 8 bases spanning the gap. The germline gives CDR1 SGHVS, CDR2 FQNEAQ. The CDR3 extends over 13 amino acids. In nucleotides, the CDR3 is TGTGCCAGCAGCTTAGCCACCTTCGATGAGCAGTTCTTC. It translates to CASSLATFDEQFF.

V gene TRBV7-2 combines with J gene TRBJ2-2; no clear D. The germline V gene encodes CDR1 SGHTA and CDR2 FQGNSA. Trimming shortened V by 0 bases and J by 7 bases, and 9 bases separated the two germline ends. This CDR3 comprises 14 residues. The CDR3 DNA reads TGTGCCAGCAGCTTAGCTGGAAGTGGCGGGGAGCTGTTTTTT. It encodes CASSLAGSGGELFF.

This clonotype was counted many times. J is TRBJ2-7 and V is TRBV20-1; D ambiguous. V was clipped by 0 bases and J by 0 bases, with 15 bases between them. This CDR3 has 16 amino acids. Germline V gene data show CDR1 as DFQATT and CDR2 as SNEGSKA (reference sequence). DNA of the CDR3: TGCAGTGCTAGAGATCAGAGGATACTGCGCTCCTACGAGCAGTACTTC. The encoded protein is CSARDQRILRSYEQYF.

The rearrangement joins TRBV2 to TRBJ2-3, with 9 positions matching TRBD2. The germline gives CDR1 SNHLY, CDR2 FYNNEI. V lost 2 bases to trimming and J lost 5 bases; unmatched junction nucleotides: 11. The CDR3 has 17 residues. The CDR3 region has the DNA TGTGCCAGCAGTGAATTTCCAGCGCGGGGGGGGGAAGATACGCAGTATTTT. Its translation: CASSEFPARGGEDTQYF.

The chain carries TRBV6-1 and TRBJ1-3; D unclear. From germline, CDR1 is MNHNS and CDR2 SASEGT. The CDR3 is 14 amino acids. V was cut by 6 bases and J by 2 bases, with 11 bases left in between. CDR3 DNA sequence: TGTGCCAGCAGCGTAGCAGAACCTGGAAACACCATATATTTT. Translated: CASSVAEPGNTIYF.

This clonotype was observed many times. V and J are TRBV19 and TRBJ2-1, with D unresolved. Trimming pared 6 bases from V and 4 bases from J, leaving 13 bases between. The CDR3 spans 14 residues. Germline assignment: CDR1 LNHDA and CDR2 SQIVND (reference sequence). CDR3 sequence: CASSAPLDYNEQFF. As DNA, the CDR3 is TGTGCCAGTAGCGCCCCTCTAGATTACAATGAGCAGTTCTTC.

In this sample, this clonotype turned up many times. The rearrangement joins TRBV12-3 or TRBV12-4 to TRBJ1-2; TRBD1 aligns across 9 bases. The ends lost 6 bases at V and 11 bases at J; junction bases unmatched: 13. The CDR3 totals 14 residues. Written as DNA, the CDR3 is TGTGCCAGCAGCCTCTCGGGGGACAGGGCGGTATACACCTTC. As protein: CASSLSGDRAVYTF.

As regards this clonotype: A much larger clonotype is one base distant, so this may be a read error. This rearrangement joins TRBV6-5 to TRBJ1-2; 10 nucleotides align to TRBD1. V lost 4 bases and J lost 4; bases outside the gene matches: 6. Germline lookup yields CDR1 MNHEY and CDR2 SVGAGI. The CDR3 totals 15 residues. The CDR3 bases are TGTGCCAGCAGTTCCCCGGGACAGGGGACCTATGGCTACACCTTC. This encodes CASSSPGQGTYGYTF.

This clonotype was seen at least ten times. V is TRBV6-1 and J is TRBJ2-3; D is perhaps TRBD1 (6 bases). Germline-derived CDR1 and CDR2 are MNHNS and SASEGT. The V end lost 10 bases, the J end lost 0 bases, and 17 bases lay between the germline ends. This CDR3 contains 15 residues. The CDR3 loop is CATPRDNTSTDTQYF. The CDR3 DNA reads as TGTGCCACCCCTCGGGACAATACTAGCACAGATACGCAGTATTTT.

The V gene is TRBV2, the J gene TRBJ2-3, with a possible D match to TRBD2 (6 bases). The CDR3 totals 13 residues. The ends were cut back, 6 bases at V and 3 bases at J, with 10 bases in the middle. Looked up from germline, CDR1 is SNHLY and CDR2 is FYNNEI. CDR3 region: CASREGGTDTQYF. The CDR3, as DNA: TGTGCCAGCAGGGAGGGCGGGACAGATACGCAGTATTTT.

This chain links TRBV18 with TRBJ1-4; perhaps TRBD1 as D (6 bases). V dropped 5 bases and J dropped 7 bases, with 11 bases sitting between them. The CDR3 runs 13 residues. The germline V gene has CDR1 KGHSH and CDR2 LQKENI. In DNA form, the CDR3 reads TGTGCCAGCTCAGCGCTGACAGGTGAAAAACTGTTTTTT. This translates into CASSALTGEKLFF. The full variable domain, with the rest looked up from reference TRBV18 and TRBJ1-4, is NAGVMQNPRHLVRRRGQEARLRCSPMKGHSHVYWYRQLPEEGLKFMVYLQKENIIDESGMPKERFSAEFPKEGPSILRIQQVVRGDSAAYFCASSALTGEKLFFGSGTQLSVL.

This chain links TRBV10-3 with TRBJ1-2, with a weak D call TRBD1 (6 bases). The CDR3 has 11 residues. The ends were cut back, 7 bases at V and 5 bases at J, with 8 bases in the middle. CDR1 is ENHRY and CDR2 is SYGVKD in the germline V gene. Here the CDR3 reads CAIKGGYGYTF. The DNA of the CDR3 is TGTGCCATCAAAGGGGGGTATGGCTACACCTTC.

The table lists this clonotype with a few counts. This rearrangement joins TRBV15 to TRBJ2-7, with 8 positions matching TRBD1. The V and J ends lost 6 bases and 1 base, in that order; junction bases with no gene match: 5. CDR1 is LNHNV, CDR2 YYDKDF, per germline (reference sequence). CDR3 length equals 14 residues. The CDR3 spells CATSRQGKSYEQYF. The CDR3 nucleotides are TGTGCCACCAGTAGACAGGGGAAATCCTACGAGCAGTACTTC.